This section outlines one TCR beta chain sequence together with its context. The data belong to a study of cytomegalovirus exposure and HLA in healthy donors. PCR employed 60 Vbeta and 13 Jbeta primers. Assay used: immunoSEQ multiplex PCR; TCRdb lists only in-frame clones, some missing. The repertoire consists of around 190,000 clones, with 70% to 80% occurring once and the leading ten covering over 2%. V was trimmed by 2 bases and J by 7 bases, leaving 9 bases between them. CDR1 and CDR2 (germline): MNHEY, SVGAGI. This CDR3 contains 12 residues. This receptor was taken from a man between 60 and 75 years old in good health and CMV-seronegative. The sequenced material came from PBMCs. This chain connects TRBV6-5 to TRBJ2-7; D call uncertain. The CDR3 coding sequence is TGTGCCAGCAGTTACCCCGCTAGAGAGCAGTACTTC. This translates into CASSYPAREQYF.